This record covers a single T cell receptor (beta chain). The target antigen is unknown. Positive CCR7 selection of CD45RO-negative cells yielded the naive CD8 cells, and terminally differentiated effector memory CD45RA+ cells were excluded. This entry belongs to a study of shared clonotypes between healthy human individuals. Assay: immunoSEQ multiplex PCR; the TCRdb copy retains only in-frame clones and omits some. The sample lists roughly 600,000 clones; more than 95% were seen once. V lost 7 bases, J lost 6 bases, and 15 bases lay in between. The CDR3 consists of 14 residues. The germline V gene has CDR1 SNHLY and CDR2 FYNNEI. Study-wide points: Larger richness was generally estimated for naive than memory subsets.

Sequencing was done on a sample of naive CD8+ T cells sorted from blood. This clonotype was sampled from a man between 25 and 39 years old in good health. The chain joins TRBV2 to TRBJ2-2; D remains unclear. CDR3: CASKAPSTAGELFF. CDR3 nucleotides: TGTGCCAGCAAGGCCCCCTCTACAGCCGGGGAGCTGTTTTTT.